This T cell receptor beta chain was profiled in a study of shared clonotypes between healthy human individuals. Findings of the study overall: Large depth notwithstanding, sorted-subset sequencing proved incomplete by rarefaction.

This clone was recorded once. Its antigen remains unknown. Cells designated naive CD8 were CD45RO-negative and were positively selected for CCR7, with terminally differentiated effector memory CD45RA+ cells excluded. On sorted subsets, replicate PCRs used 200 to 250 ng DNA, or 25,000 to 35,000 T cell genomes. In the source study's methods: Owing to the provision of junction-only sequences devoid of quality scores by immunoSEQ, filtering differed. Only in-frame clones appear in the TCRdb table, and some are missing; sequencing was by immunoSEQ multiplex PCR. D and trimming were read from the DNA, whereas the V and J calls and clone size are those reported in that table. The sample carries 560,000 or so clones, around 96% recorded once. Trimming stripped 2 bases from V and 0 bases from J, with 11 bases between. Germline assignment: CDR1 SGHRS and CDR2 YFSETQ. CDR3 length: 16 amino acids.

The V gene is TRBV5-1, the J gene TRBJ2-2, with no clear D. The receptor's source is a woman aged 25-40 years in good health. Sequencing was done on a sample of naive CD8+ T cells sorted from blood. DNA of the CDR3: TGCGCCAGCAGCTTCGGTGGCCCAACGAACACCGGGGAGCTGTTTTTT. Translated: CASSFGGPTNTGELFF.